In its sample, the clone carrying this T cell receptor (beta chain) was seen a few times. One entry per CDR3 protein results from TCRdb running MiXCR on the 5' RACE reads. The table has some 33,000 distinct CDR3 sequences, 14% seen once. The data derive from a study of CD8 T cells in ankylosing spondylitis. This CDR3 has 14 residues. CDR1 is MNHEY, CDR2 SMNVEV, per germline (reference sequence). V was clipped by 2 bases and J by 7 bases, with 12 bases between them. The sequence derives from a male donor with ankylosing spondylitis or in good health (not recorded which). The source material was blood. The genes are TRBV27 and TRBJ1-5; a weak D match, TRBD1 (5 bases). The CDR3, as DNA: TGTGCCAGCAGTTTAATGGCGGGGGAGCAGCCCCAGCATTTT. Its translation is CASSLMAGEQPQHF.